Sequencing of this T cell receptor beta chain was carried out in a study of OX40 agonist ivuxolimab in advanced cancers. Measured with immunoSEQ multiplex PCR; TCRdb has only the in-frame clones, and not every one. The sample yields 77,000 or so clones, around 90% seen once. With baseline, cycle 4 day 1, and cycle 7 day 1 as timepoints, blood was sampled. The clonotype was recovered from an adult with an advanced solid tumor such as melanoma, head and neck, liver or kidney cancer. Sequencing was performed on CD4+ or CD8+ T cells sorted from blood, taken in a trial of the OX40 agonist ivuxolimab.

The CDR3 is CASSYSLQGARYEQYF. CDR3 DNA sequence: TGTGCCAGCAGTTACTCGCTACAGGGGGCTCGCTACGAGCAGTACTTC. The chain joins TRBV6-5 to TRBJ2-7; 9 nucleotides agree with TRBD1. The V and J ends lost 0 bases and 3 bases, in that order; junction bases with no gene match: 6. The CDR3 has 16 amino acids. Germline CDR1 reads MNHEY; CDR2 reads SVGAGI.